This TCR beta chain was obtained from a study of naive and memory T cell subsets (TCRdb year 2017). Study-wide context: The study applied an open-source, UMI-based TCR alpha and beta sequencing pipeline to sorted naive and memory peripheral blood T cell subsets. Complete agreement was observed between the functional CMV T cell responses and the IgG serology results. RNA was DNase-treated and reverse transcribed with TCR constant-region primers, mostly using SuperScript III. Study-level results and caveats: Gini index rose and Shannon and inverse Simpson diversity fell from naive through CM, EM and EMRA in both CD4 and CD8 cells. TCR abundance followed a power law with an exponent that was different for naive and memory subsets but consistent across the three individuals. RNA-based TCR counts may be affected by expression changes linked to T cell activation and differentiation. Clonotypes were defined as single alpha or beta chain sequences, not paired alpha/beta receptors. The repertoire findings for the naive and memory subsets could not be validated against a ground truth because none was available. Following error correction, more than 90% of naive TCR sequences occurred only once, which made naive abundance distributions much steeper than those of memory subsets.

About this clonotype: The antigen this receptor binds is unknown. There are no base qualities to consult, and no much larger clone falls within one base.

The CDR3 runs 11 amino acids, cysteine and phenylalanine included. Only the CDR3 DNA stays, 33 bases, in frame from base 1. From a lookup of the germline V gene (reference sequence), CDR1 and CDR2 are DFQATT and SNEGSKA. V was cut back by 5 bases and J by 1 base, leaving a gap of 4 bases between them. From the second PCR step onward, the TCR alpha chain libraries and the TCR beta chain libraries were amplified separately. Donor CMV status was determined by IFNgamma production from CD4+ T cells after overnight stimulation of fresh PBMCs with CMV viral lysate. CD4 T cells were positively selected with Miltenyi beads, followed by positive selection of CD8 T cells from the CD4-negative fraction. Cells were stained for CD3, CD4, CD8, CD45RA, CD27 and a live/dead dye and were sorted on a BD Aria II into four subsets based on CD45RA and CD27. Blood was obtained from three healthy volunteers, and the blood from each volunteer was fractionated into CD4 and CD8 T cells and subsequently into four differentiation subsets. Around 120 ml of peripheral blood was collected from each donor, and PBMC were isolated from the blood using Ficoll-Paque PLUS density-gradient centrifugation. After sorting, cells were lysed in RLT buffer, RNA was extracted using a Qiagen RNeasy kit, and the extracted RNA was stored at -80 degrees C.

Library preparation used UMI-ligation and nested PCR. The beta constant-region primer was an equimolar mix of two oligonucleotides covering both TRBC1 and TRBC2. A single-stranded oligonucleotide carrying the SP2 primer and a 12-nucleotide UMI was ligated to the 3' end of the cDNA by T4 RNA ligase 1. The ligated cDNA went through four rounds of PCR with nested alpha and beta constant-region primers together with the SP2 primer. The ligation reaction was incubated at 16°C for 20-24 hours. PCR2 was typically performed as a SYBR Green qPCR and was stopped at a predetermined threshold so that over-amplification was prevented. Agencourt AMPure XP magnetic beads were used for all purifications after the first. Library amounts were measured by Qubit and library quality was assessed on a TapeStation, where the main peak was expected at around 650 bp. Pooled libraries were sequenced on an Illumina MiSeq with v2 2x251 paired-end kits, typically giving about 0.9-2.1 million reads per sample. Each sample's library went into the pool at about 4.1 nM, and roughly 5-7.5% PhiX was added to help with cluster recognition. From the authors' description of their analysis: Using tag matching that tolerated one base-pair mismatch, Decombinator assigned V and J genes to FASTQ reads that had been processed by Demultiplexor. UMIs were used by Collapsinator to correct both sequencing errors and frequency errors arising from PCR heterogeneity. CDR3Translator translated TCRs and extracted CDR3s from the conserved cysteine to the FGXG phenylalanine, flagging non-productive sequences. Repertoires were subsampled to equal numbers of UMI-defined TCRs before Gini, Shannon entropy and inverse Simpson indices were calculated. Within the linear range, a power law was fitted by maximum likelihood to the distributions of clonotype abundance. On one naive CD8 sample, the pipeline and MIGEC gave similar UMI counts, unique TCR numbers and clonal distributions. Repertoires were searched for several thousand CMV-associated CDR3 sequences compiled from VDJdb and a published dataset. TCRdb cleaned the public reads at Q25 with fastp, built clones with MiXCR and kept in-frame beta chains. Rows are combined by CDR3 protein, so each entry shows the most common genes and DNA. The V and J calls were not made by the authors but by TCRdb's processing. This sample holds some 100,000 distinct CDR3 sequences; around 7% were observed only once. The ten largest clones take up more than 1.5% of the sample.

Sequences were obtained from central memory CD4+ T cells from blood. The cell subset or site label, as the study defines it: central memory, CD45RA- CD27+. The rearrangement joined TRBV20-1 to TRBJ2-3, with no confident D gene call. This TCR came from a human donor in good health. Here is the DNA: TGCAGTGCTCCCCGCACAGATACGCAGTATTTT. Translation gives CSAPRTDTQYF.